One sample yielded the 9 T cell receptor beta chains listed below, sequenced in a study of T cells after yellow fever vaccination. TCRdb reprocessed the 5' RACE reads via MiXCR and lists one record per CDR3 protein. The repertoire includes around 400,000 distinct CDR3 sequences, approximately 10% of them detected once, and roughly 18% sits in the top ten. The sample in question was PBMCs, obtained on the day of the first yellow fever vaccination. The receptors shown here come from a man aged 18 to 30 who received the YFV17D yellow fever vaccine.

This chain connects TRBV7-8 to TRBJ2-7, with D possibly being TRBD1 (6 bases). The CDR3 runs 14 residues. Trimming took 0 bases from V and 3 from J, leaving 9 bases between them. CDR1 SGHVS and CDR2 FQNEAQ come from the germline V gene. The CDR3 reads CASSLATGIYEQYF. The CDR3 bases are TGTGCCAGCAGCTTAGCGACAGGAATCTACGAGCAGTACTTC.

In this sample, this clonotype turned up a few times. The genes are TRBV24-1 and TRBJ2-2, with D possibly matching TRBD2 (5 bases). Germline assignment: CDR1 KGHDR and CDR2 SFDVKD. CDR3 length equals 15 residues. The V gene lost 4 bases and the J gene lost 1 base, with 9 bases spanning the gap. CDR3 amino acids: CATSDTRQNTGELFF. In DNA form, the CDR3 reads TGTGCCACCAGTGACACTAGACAGAACACCGGGGAGCTGTTTTTT.

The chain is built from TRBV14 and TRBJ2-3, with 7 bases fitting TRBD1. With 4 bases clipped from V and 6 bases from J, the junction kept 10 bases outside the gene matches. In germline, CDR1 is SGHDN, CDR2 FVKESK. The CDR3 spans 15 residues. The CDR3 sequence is CASSPPTGDLDTQYF. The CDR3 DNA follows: TGTGCCAGCAGCCCTCCAACAGGGGACCTTGATACGCAGTATTTT.

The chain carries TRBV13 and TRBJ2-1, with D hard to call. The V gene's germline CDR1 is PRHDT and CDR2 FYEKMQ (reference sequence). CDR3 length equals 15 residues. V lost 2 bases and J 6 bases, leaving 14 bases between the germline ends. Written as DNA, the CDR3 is TGTGCCAGCAGCTTAATTTTTCGGCCGGTCAATGAGCAGTTCTTC. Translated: CASSLIFRPVNEQFF.

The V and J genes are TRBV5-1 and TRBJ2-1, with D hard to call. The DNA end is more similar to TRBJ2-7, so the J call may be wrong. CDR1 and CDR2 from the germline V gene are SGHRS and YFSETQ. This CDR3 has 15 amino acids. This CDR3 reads CASSLGSGAYNEQYF. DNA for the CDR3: TGCGCCAGCAGCTTGGGTTCAGGCGCCTACAATGAGCAGTACTTC.

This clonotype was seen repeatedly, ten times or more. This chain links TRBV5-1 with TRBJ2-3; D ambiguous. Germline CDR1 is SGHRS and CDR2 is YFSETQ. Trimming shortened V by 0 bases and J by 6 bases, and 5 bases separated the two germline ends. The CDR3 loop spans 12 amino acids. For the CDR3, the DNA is TGCGCCAGCAGCTTGGGTTCCGATACGCAGTATTTT. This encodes CASSLGSDTQYF.

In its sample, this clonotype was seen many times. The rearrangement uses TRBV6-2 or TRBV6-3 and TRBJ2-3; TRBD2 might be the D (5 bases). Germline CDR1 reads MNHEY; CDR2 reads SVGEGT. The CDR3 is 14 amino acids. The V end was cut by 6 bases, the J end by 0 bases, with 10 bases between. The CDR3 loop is CASSPTGSTDTQYF. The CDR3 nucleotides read TGTGCCAGCAGCCCAACGGGGAGCACAGATACGCAGTATTTT.

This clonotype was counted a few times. In DNA, the CDR3 is TGTGCCAGCTTACAGGGGGGAAGAGAGACCCAGTACTTC. This encodes CASLQGGRETQYF. The chain joins TRBV12-3 or TRBV12-4 to TRBJ2-5, with 8 bases aligning to TRBD1. V lost 8 bases to trimming and J lost 4 bases; unmatched junction nucleotides: 6. This CDR3 region has 13 residues.

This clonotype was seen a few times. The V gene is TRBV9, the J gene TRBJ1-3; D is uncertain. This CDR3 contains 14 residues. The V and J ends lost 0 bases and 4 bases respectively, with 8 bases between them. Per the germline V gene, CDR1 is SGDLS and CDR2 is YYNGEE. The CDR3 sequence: CASSVEARGNTIYF. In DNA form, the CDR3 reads TGTGCCAGCAGCGTAGAAGCAAGAGGAAACACCATATATTTT.